The clone carrying this T cell receptor beta chain was recorded at least ten times. Its specificity is unknown. These data are taken from a study of CD8 T cells in ankylosing spondylitis. TCRdb fed the 5' RACE reads into MiXCR, producing one record per CDR3 protein. The repertoire holds 450,000 to 550,000 distinct CDR3 sequences, with about 5.4% as singletons. CDR1 is MDHEN, CDR2 SYDVKM, per germline. The CDR3 sequence is 14 residues long. Trimming pared 3 bases from V and 0 bases from J, leaving 9 bases between. General study results and limits: Reported data indicate significant enrichment of disease-linked clones within matched ankylosing spondylitis synovial fluid. Ankylosing spondylitis blood appeared to carry a characteristic TCR beta motif of roughly eight highly homologous variants.

This sequence originates from a male donor with ankylosing spondylitis. Material: blood, either unsorted or a sorted T cell fraction (not recorded which). The chain uses TRBV28 and TRBJ2-7; tentatively, D is TRBD2 (5 bases). CDR3 sequence reads: CASSFDYLSYEQYF. The CDR3 DNA sequence: TGTGCCAGCAGTTTTGACTACCTCTCCTACGAGCAGTACTTC.